This T cell receptor beta chain was sequenced during a study of T cells in localized non-small cell lung cancer. Study results and caveats: Paired adjacent lung recovered a median roughly 60 of the top 100 tumor clones. Tumor trailed uninvolved adjacent lung in T cell clonality, which peaked there.

Measured with immunoSEQ multiplex PCR; TCRdb has only the in-frame clones, and not every one. The sample lists roughly 15,000 clones, around 85% occurring once. In regard to this clone: Its antigen is unidentified.

The germline V gene encodes CDR1 LNHNV and CDR2 YYDKDF (reference sequence). The CDR3 has 14 residues. V was pared by 0 bases and J by 5 bases, with 10 bases between. This chain joins TRBV15 and TRBJ1-1, with D possibly matching TRBD1 (5 bases). The starting material was peripheral blood, obtained before any cancer treatment. The origin of this receptor is a female donor over 55 with stage I squamous cell lung carcinoma. The CDR3 loop reads CATSRDQEGTEAFF. CDR3 nucleotides: TGTGCCACCAGCAGAGATCAGGAGGGGACTGAAGCTTTCTTT. Complete variable domain (other parts from reference TRBV15 and TRBJ1-1): DAMVIQNPRYQVTQFGKPVTLSCSQTLNHNVMYWYQQKSSQAPKLLFHYYDKDFNNEADTPDNFQSRRPNTSFCFLDIRSPGLGDTAMYLCATSRDQEGTEAFFGQGTRLTVV.